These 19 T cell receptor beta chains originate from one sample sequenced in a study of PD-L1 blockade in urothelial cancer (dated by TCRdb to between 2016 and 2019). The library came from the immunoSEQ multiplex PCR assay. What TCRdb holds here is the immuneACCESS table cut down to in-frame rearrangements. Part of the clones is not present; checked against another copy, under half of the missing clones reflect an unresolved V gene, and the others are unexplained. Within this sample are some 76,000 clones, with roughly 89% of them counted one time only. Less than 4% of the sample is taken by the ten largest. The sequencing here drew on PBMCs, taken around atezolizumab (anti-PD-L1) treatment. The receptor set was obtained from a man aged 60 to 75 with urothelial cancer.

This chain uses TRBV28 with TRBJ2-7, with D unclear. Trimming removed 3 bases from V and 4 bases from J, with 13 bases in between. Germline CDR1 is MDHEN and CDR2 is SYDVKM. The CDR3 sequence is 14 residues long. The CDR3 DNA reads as TGTGCCAGCAGTTTCCCCTCAGGTGGGTACGAGCAGTACTTC. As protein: CASSFPSGGYEQYF.

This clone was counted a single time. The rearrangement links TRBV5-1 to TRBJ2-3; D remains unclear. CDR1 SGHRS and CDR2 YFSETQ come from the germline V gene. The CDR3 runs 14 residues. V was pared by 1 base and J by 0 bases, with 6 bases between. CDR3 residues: CASSLQQSTDTQYF. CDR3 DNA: TGCGCCAGCAGCTTGCAACAGAGCACAGATACGCAGTATTTT.

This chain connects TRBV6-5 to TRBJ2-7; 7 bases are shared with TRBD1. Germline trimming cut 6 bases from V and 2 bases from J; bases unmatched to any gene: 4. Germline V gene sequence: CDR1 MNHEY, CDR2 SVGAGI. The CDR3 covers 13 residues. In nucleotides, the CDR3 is TGTGCCAGCAGCCGGACAGGAGCCTACGAGCAGTACTTC. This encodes CASSRTGAYEQYF.

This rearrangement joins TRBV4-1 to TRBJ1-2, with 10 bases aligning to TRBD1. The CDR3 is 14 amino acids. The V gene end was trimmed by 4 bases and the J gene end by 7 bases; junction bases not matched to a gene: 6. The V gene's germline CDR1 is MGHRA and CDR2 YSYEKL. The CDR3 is CASSREGTGVGYTF. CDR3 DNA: TGCGCCAGCAGCCGAGAAGGGACAGGGGTTGGCTACACCTTC.

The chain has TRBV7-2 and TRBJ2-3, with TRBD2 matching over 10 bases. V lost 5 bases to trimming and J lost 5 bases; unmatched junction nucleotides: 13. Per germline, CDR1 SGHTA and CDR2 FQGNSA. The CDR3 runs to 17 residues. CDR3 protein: CASSLLSGGGRQDTQYF. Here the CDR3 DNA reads TGTGCCAGCAGCCTGTTGAGCGGGGGGGGCCGTCAAGATACGCAGTATTTT.

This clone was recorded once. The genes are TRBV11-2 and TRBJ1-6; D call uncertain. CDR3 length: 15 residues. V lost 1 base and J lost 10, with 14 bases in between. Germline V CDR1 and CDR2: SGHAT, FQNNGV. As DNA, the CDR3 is TGTGCCAGCAGCTTAGGGGAACGGACGGGATCACCCCTCCACTTT. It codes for CASSLGERTGSPLHF.

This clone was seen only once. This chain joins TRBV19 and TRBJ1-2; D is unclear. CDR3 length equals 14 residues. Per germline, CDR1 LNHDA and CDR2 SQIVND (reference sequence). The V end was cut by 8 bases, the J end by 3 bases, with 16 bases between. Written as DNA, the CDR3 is TGTGCCAGTGGGCCAAACGAACATTACTATGGCTACACCTTC. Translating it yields CASGPNEHYYGYTF.

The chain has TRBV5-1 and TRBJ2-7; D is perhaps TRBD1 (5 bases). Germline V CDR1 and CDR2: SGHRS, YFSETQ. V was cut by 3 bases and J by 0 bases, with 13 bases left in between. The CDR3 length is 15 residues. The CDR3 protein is CASSSIGRVSYEQYF. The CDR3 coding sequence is TGCGCCAGCAGCTCGATAGGCAGGGTCTCCTACGAGCAGTACTTC.

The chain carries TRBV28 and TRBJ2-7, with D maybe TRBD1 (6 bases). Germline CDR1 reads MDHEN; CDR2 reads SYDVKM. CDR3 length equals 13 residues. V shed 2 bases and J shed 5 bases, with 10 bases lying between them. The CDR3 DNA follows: TGTGCCAGCAGTTTACGACAGGAGGACGAGCAGTACTTC. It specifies CASSLRQEDEQYF.

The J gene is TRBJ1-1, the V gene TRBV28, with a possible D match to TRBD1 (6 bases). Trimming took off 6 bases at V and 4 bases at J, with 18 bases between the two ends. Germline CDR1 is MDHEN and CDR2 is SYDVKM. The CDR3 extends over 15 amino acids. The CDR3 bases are TGTGCCAGCAGCTACAGCTCCCTAGGGGGCACTGAAGCTTTCTTT. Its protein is CASSYSSLGGTEAFF.

The CDR3 loop is CASSPTGRKELFF. The CDR3 nucleotides are TGTGCCAGCAGCCCCACTGGGCGAAAAGAACTGTTTTTT. This chain connects TRBV9 to TRBJ1-4; D ambiguous. The ends were cut back, 4 bases at V and 12 bases at J, with 16 bases in the middle. CDR1 SGDLS and CDR2 YYNGEE come from the germline V gene. The CDR3 is 13 residues long.

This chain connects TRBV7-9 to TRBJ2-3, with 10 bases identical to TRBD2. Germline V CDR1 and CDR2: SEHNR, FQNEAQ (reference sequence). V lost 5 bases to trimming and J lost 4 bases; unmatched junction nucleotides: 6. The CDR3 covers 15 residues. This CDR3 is CASSLGTSVADTQYF. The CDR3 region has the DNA TGTGCCAGCAGCCTCGGGACTAGCGTCGCAGATACGCAGTATTTT.

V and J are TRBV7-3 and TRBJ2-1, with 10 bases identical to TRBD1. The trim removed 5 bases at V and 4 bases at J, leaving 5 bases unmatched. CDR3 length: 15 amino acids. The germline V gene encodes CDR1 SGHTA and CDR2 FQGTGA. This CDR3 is CASSPRDRGYNEQFF. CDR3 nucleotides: TGTGCCAGCAGCCCACGGGACAGGGGTTACAATGAGCAGTTCTTC.

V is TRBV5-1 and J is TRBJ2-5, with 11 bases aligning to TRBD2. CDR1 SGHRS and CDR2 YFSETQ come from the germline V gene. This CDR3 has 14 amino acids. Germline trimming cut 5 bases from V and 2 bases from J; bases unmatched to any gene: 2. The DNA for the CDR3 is TGCGCCAGCAGGGGACTAGCGGATCAAGAGACCCAGTACTTC. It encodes CASRGLADQETQYF.

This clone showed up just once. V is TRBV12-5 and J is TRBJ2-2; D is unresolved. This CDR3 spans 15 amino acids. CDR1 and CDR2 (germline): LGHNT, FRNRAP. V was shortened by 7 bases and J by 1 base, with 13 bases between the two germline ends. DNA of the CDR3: TGTGCTAGTGCCCAAGCCATGGTGAACACCGGGGAGCTGTTTTTT. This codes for CASAQAMVNTGELFF.

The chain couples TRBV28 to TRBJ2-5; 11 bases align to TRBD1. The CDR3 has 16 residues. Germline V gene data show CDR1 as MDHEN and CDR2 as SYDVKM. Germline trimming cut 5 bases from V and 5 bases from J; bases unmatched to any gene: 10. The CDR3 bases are TGTGCCAGCAGTCCGTCTGGGGACAGGGGGTGGGAGACCCAGTACTTC. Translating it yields CASSPSGDRGWETQYF.

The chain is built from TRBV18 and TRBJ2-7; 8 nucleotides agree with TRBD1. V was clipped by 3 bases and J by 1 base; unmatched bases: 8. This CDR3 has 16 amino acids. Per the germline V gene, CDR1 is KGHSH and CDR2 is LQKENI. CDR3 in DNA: TGTGCCAGCTCACCTCGAGGACAGGGACAATCCTACGAGCAGTACTTC. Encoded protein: CASSPRGQGQSYEQYF. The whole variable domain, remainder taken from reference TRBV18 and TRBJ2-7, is NAGVMQNPRHLVRRRGQEARLRCSPMKGHSHVYWYRQLPEEGLKFMVYLQKENIIDESGMPKERFSAEFPKEGPSILRIQQVVRGDSAAYFCASSPRGQGQSYEQYFGPGTRLTVT.

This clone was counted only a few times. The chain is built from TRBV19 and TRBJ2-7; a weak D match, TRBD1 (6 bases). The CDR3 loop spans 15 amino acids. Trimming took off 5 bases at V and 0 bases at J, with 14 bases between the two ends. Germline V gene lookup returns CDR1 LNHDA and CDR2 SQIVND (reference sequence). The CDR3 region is CASSPADRYSYEQYF. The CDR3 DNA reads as TGTGCCAGTAGTCCCGCCGACAGGTACTCCTACGAGCAGTACTTC.

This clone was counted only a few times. In nucleotides, the CDR3 is TGTGCCAGCACCCAAATCCGACAGGGGATTAAGAACACTGAAGCTTTCTTT. Translated, it gives CASTQIRQGIKNTEAFF. The rearrangement uses TRBV2 and TRBJ1-1; 8 bases line up with TRBD1. The CDR3 is 17 residues long. The germline gives CDR1 SNHLY, CDR2 FYNNEI. The V and J ends lost 7 bases and 1 base, in that order; junction bases with no gene match: 14.